The 4 T cell receptor beta chains presented below share a single source sample, sequenced in a study of patients and donors after allogeneic stem cell transplantation. Via MiXCR, TCRdb re-called the RT-PCR reads, giving one row per CDR3 protein. The table records some 880,000 distinct CDR3 sequences, approximately 19% of them present only once. Sample: blood, either unsorted or a sorted T cell fraction (not recorded which). These receptors were collected from a human donor who was either an allogeneic HSCT recipient or a stem cell or donor lymphocyte infusion donor (not recorded which). It is not recorded whose cells these are; they may come from a transplant donor.

A few counts support this clonotype. The V and J genes are TRBV27 and TRBJ2-4; D is possibly TRBD1 (6 bases). The V gene's germline CDR1 is MNHEY and CDR2 SMNVEV (reference sequence). CDR3 length: 14 residues. The V and J ends lost 3 bases and 2 bases respectively, with 8 bases between them. The CDR3 protein is CASSLQGTKNIQYF. The DNA of the CDR3 is TGTGCCAGCAGTTTGCAGGGGACCAAAAACATTCAGTACTTC.

The chain recombines TRBV11-2 with TRBJ1-2, with 8 bases matching TRBD1. In germline, CDR1 is SGHAT, CDR2 FQNNGV. This CDR3 contains 19 residues. With 5 bases clipped from V and 0 bases from J, the junction kept 17 bases outside the gene matches. The CDR3 spells CASSTPLGQGGRANYGYTF. DNA for the CDR3: TGTGCCAGCAGCACCCCCCTAGGACAGGGTGGGAGAGCTAACTATGGCTACACCTTC. The full variable domain, rest sourced from reference TRBV11-2 and TRBJ1-2, is EAGVAQSPRYKIIEKRQSVAFWCNPISGHATLYWYQQILGQGPKLLIQFQNNGVVDDSQLPKDRFSAERLKGVDSTLKIQPAKLEDSAVYLCASSTPLGQGGRANYGYTFGSGTRLTVV.

This chain connects TRBV12-3 or TRBV12-4 to TRBJ2-1, with unresolved D. V was trimmed by 6 bases and J by 7 bases, leaving 16 bases between them. The CDR3 length is 14 residues. CDR3 region: CASSLPEDANEQFF. The DNA of the CDR3 is TGTGCCAGCAGCTTACCCGAGGACGCTAATGAGCAGTTCTTC.

The chain carries TRBV4-3 and TRBJ1-4; D gene unclear. The CDR3 totals 16 residues. The V gene's germline CDR1 is LGHNA and CDR2 YSLEER. Trimming pared 0 bases from V and 0 bases from J, leaving 8 bases between. The CDR3 loop is CASSQEFWTTNEKLFF. DNA for the CDR3: TGCGCCAGCAGCCAAGAATTCTGGACAACTAATGAAAAACTGTTTTTT.